A selection of T cell receptor beta chains follows, all from one sample in a study of cytomegalovirus exposure and HLA in healthy donors. Method: immunoSEQ multiplex PCR; TCRdb's copy keeps in-frame clones and lacks some. Among fewer than 350,000 clones listed, around 89% were seen once. Sequencing input: PBMCs. These receptors originate from a woman under 30 in good health and CMV-seronegative. Both conserved end residues are part of each CDR3.

J: TRBJ2-7
V: TRBV5-1
CDR3: CASSFSAGESYEQYF

J: TRBJ1-3
V: TRBV5-1
CDR3: CASSLGPHHRDGAGNTIYF

J: TRBJ2-5
V: TRBV19
CDR3: CASRQGKTQYF

J: TRBJ1-2
V: TRBV5-1
CDR3: CASSLVGGDGGYTF

J: TRBJ1-1
V: TRBV5-4
CDR3: CASSNSGDTEAFF

J: TRBJ2-1
V: TRBV2
CDR3: CASSPSRQSYNEQFF

J: TRBJ1-5
V: TRBV6-5
CDR3: CASSYSEGSSQPQHF

J: TRBJ2-3
V: TRBV7-2
CDR3: CASSLARLGGIGRDTQYF

J: TRBJ1-2
V: TRBV30
CDR3: CAWSQAANYGYTF

J: TRBJ2-1
V: TRBV9
CDR3: CASKRDNEQFF

J: TRBJ2-3
V: TRBV27
CDR3: CASGSVSQYF

J: TRBJ2-3
V: TRBV7-3
CDR3: CASSLGGLAGDTQYF

J: TRBJ1-4
V: TRBV5-1
CDR3: CASSLGDGLGEKLFF

J: TRBJ1-2
V: TRBV19
CDR3: CASTAGVRGNYGYTF

J: TRBJ2-1
V: TRBV9
CDR3: CASSATGTSYNEQFF

J: TRBJ1-2
V: TRBV9
CDR3: CASSFGGTRNYGYTF

J: TRBJ1-2
V: TRBV28
CDR3: CASSLVVRNYGYTF

J: TRBJ1-4
V: TRBV19
CDR3: CATEQGRGEKLFF

J: TRBJ2-1
V: TRBV11-3
CDR3: CASSLGGTRDNEQFF

J: TRBJ1-2
V: TRBV4-1
CDR3: CASRLSGGADYYGYTF

J: TRBJ2-1
V: TRBV25-1
CDR3: CASTSGEGQSSYNEQFF

J: TRBJ2-7
V: TRBV18
CDR3: CASSPTGSYEQYF

J: TRBJ2-2
V: TRBV25-1
CDR3: CASSGSSSVNTGELFF

J: TRBJ2-1
V: TRBV5-6
CDR3: CASSLKTGDEQFF

J: TRBJ1-5
V: TRBV6-1
CDR3: CASSEGSLWPQHF

J: TRBJ2-5
V: TRBV27
CDR3: CASNSRTSEGETQYF

J: TRBJ1-5
V: TRBV18
CDR3: CASSRGTGGGQPQHF

J: TRBJ2-1
V: TRBV2
CDR3: CASKDRGYNEQFF

J: TRBJ2-7
V: TRBV28
CDR3: CASRSGQLYEQYF

J: TRBJ2-5
V: TRBV5-4
CDR3: CASSPGLAQETQYF

J: TRBJ1-5
V: TRBV2
CDR3: CASRGLSQPQHF

J: TRBJ2-1
V: TRBV6-6
CDR3: CASVDRSSSYNEQFF

J: TRBJ1-2
V: TRBV7-6
CDR3: CASSYTGVGGYTF

J: TRBJ1-4
V: TRBV27
CDR3: CASSPQGEKLFF

J: TRBJ2-5
V: TRBV5-6
CDR3: CASSLVGLGDETQYF

J: TRBJ1-3
V: TRBV2
CDR3: CASSEGQANSGNTIYF

J: TRBJ2-4
V: TRBV19
CDR3: CASSISAGVNIQYF

J: TRBJ2-1
V: TRBV6-5
CDR3: CASTRFGTGMGEQFF

J: TRBJ1-4
V: TRBV27
CDR3: CASTPGLFF

J: TRBJ1-3
V: TRBV5-1
CDR3: CASSLAGYGNTIYF

J: TRBJ1-2
V: TRBV7-8
CDR3: CASSSNPRDFGGYTF

J: TRBJ2-5
V: TRBV7-8
CDR3: CASSLGTSGTETQYF